These T cell receptor beta chains were read from a single sample in a study of T cell responses to AZD1222 COVID-19 vaccine. The method was immunoSEQ multiplex PCR; TCRdb's version includes in-frame clones alone and lacks a portion of them. The sample consists of approximately 160,000 clones, under 95% of them appearing once. This sample comprised peripheral blood, obtained 28 days after the second AZD1222 dose. Receptors were obtained from an adult who received the AZD1222 COVID-19 vaccine. Each CDR3 is given with its conserved first and last residue. A D gene is named only where the DNA matches it firmly. Only some rows state a clone size, as once, few, many or a class for expanded clones.

DNA	CDR3	size	D	V	J
TGTGCCATTCAGGGGGCGCAAACAGATACGCAGTATTTT	CAIQGAQTDTQYF	.	TRBD1	TRBV10-3	TRBJ2-3
TGTGCCAGCAGCTTAACGGACAGGGATACTGAAGCTTTCTTT	CASSLTDRDTEAFF	once	TRBD1	TRBV11-2	TRBJ1-1
TGTGCCAGCAGCTTGGAGAAGGTTGAAGCTTTCTTT	CASSLEKVEAFF	once	.	TRBV5-4	TRBJ1-1
TGTGCCAGCAGCCCCGGACAGGGCGAAGCTTTCTTT	CASSPGQGEAFF	.	TRBD1	TRBV5-4	TRBJ1-1
TGCGCCAGCAGCCACGAACAAGGAGGTTACGAGCAGTACTTC	CASSHEQGGYEQYF	.	.	TRBV4-1	TRBJ2-7
TGTGCCATCAGCGGGGACAGCGGCAATCAGCCCCAGCATTTT	CAISGDSGNQPQHF	.	TRBD1	TRBV10-3	TRBJ1-5
TGTGCCAGCAGTGAAGCGAGGGGGAGGAACACTGAAGCTTTCTTT	CASSEARGRNTEAFF	once	.	TRBV6-1	TRBJ1-1
TGTGCCACGGGACGGGGGGAGGGCTACAATGAGCAGTTCTTC	CATGRGEGYNEQFF	.	TRBD2	TRBV6-5	TRBJ2-1
TGTGCCAGCAGTGAAGAACGGGGCAGGGAGCAGTACTTC	CASSEERGREQYF	.	.	TRBV2	TRBJ2-7
TGTGCCACCAGTGACCGTGACAGGGCCCAGCCTTTATTCAATGAAAAACTGTTTTTT	CATSDRDRAQPLFNEKLFF	.	TRBD1	TRBV24-1	TRBJ1-4
TGTGCCAGCTCACCCACGTGGGGCACCTACGAGCAGTACTTC	CASSPTWGTYEQYF	.	.	TRBV18	TRBJ2-7
TGCGCCAGCAGCCAAAGGGGTAGCCGGGGCACTGAAGCTTTCTTT	CASSQRGSRGTEAFF	.	.	TRBV4-1	TRBJ1-1
TGTGCCAGCAGTTACGGGCAGGGGGATAATTCACCCCTCCACTTT	CASSYGQGDNSPLHF	once	TRBD1	TRBV6-6	TRBJ1-6
TGTGCCAGCAGCCAAGGGCCCTACCGGGGGAACTATGGCTACACCTTC	CASSQGPYRGNYGYTF	few	.	TRBV5-8	TRBJ1-2
TGTGCCAGCAGCGGGGGGGCAATGGCTTTCTTT	CASSGGAMAFF	.	.	TRBV5-6	TRBJ1-1
TGTGCCAGCAGCCCATACGGGGCCATGAACACTGAAGCTTTCTTT	CASSPYGAMNTEAFF	.	.	TRBV7-8	TRBJ1-1
TGTGCCTGGAGGGGACAGGGGGCCAATTCACCCCTCCACTTT	CAWRGQGANSPLHF	.	TRBD1	TRBV30	TRBJ1-6
TGTGCCAGCAGTCCTTTTTTGACAGGGCTAAGCTCTGGAAACACCATATATTTT	CASSPFLTGLSSGNTIYF	.	TRBD1	TRBV3-1/TRBV3-2	TRBJ1-3
TGTGCCAGCAGTTATGGACAGGGGACCTATGGCTACACCTTC	CASSYGQGTYGYTF	once	TRBD1	TRBV6-5	TRBJ1-2